This T cell receptor (beta chain) stems from a study of cytomegalovirus exposure and HLA in healthy donors. The overall study: Roughly 85 million unique TCRs from HLA-typed donors made up an early data release. Overall study results and limits: A later look showed TCR association rates differing by HLA locus, highest for DRB1 and lowest for HLA-C. The classifier reportedly diagnosed cytomegalovirus status with high specificity and sensitivity. Immune exposure information available was restricted to CMV serostatus.

PCR was performed using 60 Vbeta and 13 Jbeta primers. The protocol was immunoSEQ multiplex PCR, while the TCRdb copy is restricted to in-frame clones and leaves out a portion. In the table there are 95,000 to 110,000 clones, more than 65% of which are singletons. Concerning this clone itself: Antigen unknown.

Trimming cost V 3 bases and J 4 bases, with 16 bases left between them. Germline CDR1 reads SGDLS; CDR2 reads YYNGEE. This CDR3 spans 15 amino acids. The V and J genes are TRBV9 and TRBJ1-1, with D perhaps TRBD1 (5 bases). Sequences were obtained from PBMCs. The source of this sequence is a woman under 30 in good health and CMV-seropositive. The CDR3: CASSAGGGVGTEAFF. Here the CDR3 DNA reads TGTGCCAGCAGCGCGGGGGGGGGAGTTGGCACTGAAGCTTTCTTT.